A single sample gave rise to the 32 T cell receptor beta chains below, sequenced in a study of quantifying T cell responses using KT2 cells. For the study at large: Reverse transcription used primers in the TCR alpha and beta constant regions.

The cDNA 3' end received a ligated oligonucleotide with a UMI. First-round PCR used 3 to 4 cycles and beta primers RC1.1 and RC1.2 covering TRBC1 and TRBC2. One entry per CDR3 protein results from TCRdb running MiXCR on the UMI-ligation and nested PCR reads. The sample yields 25,000 to 35,000 distinct CDR3 sequences, roughly 8% seen once. Sequencing was done on a sample of PBMCs spiked with cells of the T cell clone KT2. The receptors stem from a human donor.

The chain couples TRBV5-4 to TRBJ2-3; no definite D call. The CDR3 sequence is 15 residues long. CDR1 is SGHNT, CDR2 YYREEE, per germline (reference sequence). With 4 bases removed from V and 0 bases from J, the gap between germline ends came to 12 bases. CDR3 nucleotides: TGTGCCAGCAGCCTTGGCACGGCTAGCACAGATACGCAGTATTTT. Its protein product is CASSLGTASTDTQYF.

The chain links TRBV6-4 to TRBJ2-2; TRBD2 is a possible D gene (7 bases). Germline V lookup: CDR1 MRHNA, CDR2 SNTAGT. V was pared by 4 bases and J by 6 bases, with 15 bases between. The CDR3 covers 15 residues. For the CDR3, the DNA is TGTGCCAGCAGTGGGCAAGCGGGACAAGCCGGGGAGCTGTTTTTT. It translates to CASSGQAGQAGELFF.

This clonotype was counted many times. The chain employs TRBV9 and TRBJ2-5; D gene ambiguous. The germline V gene encodes CDR1 SGDLS and CDR2 YYNGEE. V lost 4 bases and J 4 bases, leaving 14 bases between the germline ends. CDR3 length: 14 residues. This CDR3 reads CASSSYRSGETQYF. The CDR3 nucleotides are TGTGCCAGCAGCAGTTACAGATCTGGAGAGACCCAGTACTTC.

This chain joins TRBV6-6 and TRBJ2-7; D tentatively fits TRBD1 or TRBD2 (5 bases each). Germline V gene sequence: CDR1 MNHNY, CDR2 SVGAGI (reference sequence). The CDR3 is 17 amino acids. V lost 0 bases and J lost 0, with 15 bases in between. CDR3 in DNA: TGTGCCAGCAGTTACTCGAAGCGGAGGACACTCTCCTACGAGCAGTACTTC. The encoded protein is CASSYSKRRTLSYEQYF.

This rearrangement joins TRBV7-2 to TRBJ2-3; perhaps TRBD2 as D (7 bases). The V gene lost 1 base and the J gene lost 4 bases, with 12 bases spanning the gap. CDR1 SGHTA and CDR2 FQGNSA come from the germline V gene. The CDR3 covers 15 residues. Written as DNA, the CDR3 is TGTGCCAGCAGCTTAGTAGGGGGGGCGGCAGATACGCAGTATTTT. Translation: CASSLVGGAADTQYF. Filled out from reference TRBV7-2 and TRBJ2-3, the complete variable domain reads GAGVSQSPSNKVTEKGKDVELRCDPISGHTALYWYRQSLGQGLEFLIYFQGNSAPDKSGLPSDRFSAERTGGSVSTLTIQRTQQEDSAVYLCASSLVGGAADTQYFGPGTRLTVL.

This clonotype was counted only a few times. The chain combines TRBV20-1 with TRBJ2-7, with 10 nucleotides matching TRBD1. Germline-derived CDR1 and CDR2 are DFQATT and SNEGSKA (reference sequence). The CDR3 is made up of 15 amino acids. The J segment lost 2 bases and the V segment lost 0 bases, leaving 4 bases of the junction unmatched. In DNA form, the CDR3 reads TGCAGTGCTAGAGATCTGACAGGGGGCACCTACGAGCAGTACTTC. This translates into CSARDLTGGTYEQYF.

With regard to this clonotype: This may be a read error: a much more frequent sequence differs by one nucleotide. It is likely a read error, because the conserved phenylalanine at the end of the CDR3 is missing. V usage is TRBV29-1 and J usage is TRBJ1-1; D might be TRBD1 (5 bases). Germline CDR1 and CDR2: SQVTM and ANQGSEA. V lost 5 bases and J lost 3, with 13 bases in between. The CDR3 has 13 residues. The CDR3 region is CSVRKGRDTEAFS. The CDR3 DNA reads TGCAGCGTTCGAAAGGGGCGGGACACTGAAGCTTTCTCT.

This clonotype has just a few counts. V is TRBV6-2 or TRBV6-3 and J is TRBJ2-1, with 11 bases lining up with TRBD2. With 2 bases clipped from V and 7 bases from J, the junction kept 13 bases outside the gene matches. The CDR3 length is 18 residues. Germline CDR1 is MNHEY and CDR2 is SVGEGT. CDR3 nucleotide sequence: TGTGCCAGCAGTTACCCCCCATTTAGCGGGAGGGCCAGGAATGAGCAGTTCTTC. The encoded protein is CASSYPPFSGRARNEQFF.

This clonotype came up a few times. The chain combines TRBV5-1 with TRBJ1-1, with D possibly TRBD1 on 5 matching bases. This CDR3 region has 13 residues. Trimming took 4 bases from V and 4 from J, leaving 11 bases between them. CDR1 SGHRS and CDR2 YFSETQ come from the germline V gene. CDR3 region: CASSVGGSTEAFF. CDR3 DNA: TGCGCCAGCAGCGTCGGGGGGAGCACTGAAGCTTTCTTT.

There are many counts of this clonotype. The chain combines TRBV5-1 with TRBJ2-7; 7 bases line up with TRBD1. The ends lost 2 bases at V and 2 bases at J; junction bases unmatched: 4. Per the germline V gene, CDR1 is SGHRS and CDR2 is YFSETQ. The CDR3 length is 14 residues. The CDR3 DNA follows: TGCGCCAGCAGCTTCCTCGGGACAGCCTACGAGCAGTACTTC. Translation gives CASSFLGTAYEQYF.

This clonotype was observed a few times. CDR3 sequence (DNA): TGTGCCATCAGGCCGCGGGACAGGGGGCACCTTGGGCAGTTCTTC. It yields the protein CAIRPRDRGHLGQFF. The chain combines TRBV10-3 with TRBJ2-1; 12 bases are a match to TRBD1. With V trimmed by 6 bases and J by 12 bases, 12 bases remained unmatched. The CDR3 consists of 15 residues. Germline CDR1 reads ENHRY; CDR2 reads SYGVKD.

This clonotype was counted many times. The chain links TRBV27 to TRBJ2-1; D assignment may be TRBD1 or TRBD2 (5 bases each). Germline V lookup: CDR1 MNHEY, CDR2 SMNVEV (reference sequence). The V gene lost 5 bases and the J gene lost 8 bases, with 16 bases spanning the gap. This CDR3 contains 14 residues. CDR3 loop: CASSGVARGDEQFF. The CDR3 bases are TGTGCCAGCAGTGGAGTTGCAAGAGGGGATGAGCAGTTCTTC.

This clonotype was recorded a few times. J is TRBJ1-2 and V is TRBV6-5; D is undetermined. The ends were cut back, 6 bases at V and 6 bases at J, with 17 bases in the middle. The V gene's germline CDR1 is MNHEY and CDR2 SVGAGI. This CDR3 is 14 amino acids long. The CDR3: CASRWGADRNGYTF. CDR3 nucleotide sequence: TGTGCCAGCAGATGGGGTGCAGATAGAAATGGCTACACCTTC.

This clonotype was counted between two and nine times. V gene TRBV19 combines with J gene TRBJ2-3; D is uncertain. The germline V gene has CDR1 LNHDA and CDR2 SQIVND (reference sequence). This CDR3 comprises 13 residues. Trimming pared 7 bases from V and 3 bases from J, leaving 11 bases between. The CDR3 coding sequence is TGTGCCAGTAACCAAGGGTCAACAGATACGCAGTATTTT. As protein: CASNQGSTDTQYF.

This clonotype was counted at least ten times. The rearrangement links TRBV29-1 to TRBJ2-3; D could derive from TRBD1 or TRBD2 (5 bases each). The CDR3 totals 14 residues. Trimming pared 1 base from V and 3 bases from J, leaving 11 bases between. CDR1 and CDR2 (germline): SQVTM, ANQGSEA. The CDR3 DNA reads TGCAGCGTTGAAGGGCAGGGAGAAACAGATACGCAGTATTTT. It is translated as CSVEGQGETDTQYF.

There are a few counts of this clonotype. The chain links TRBV29-1 to TRBJ2-1; D gene uncertain. Trimming stripped 1 base from V and 6 bases from J, with 10 bases between. The CDR3 length is 13 residues. The germline CDR1 and CDR2 sequences are SQVTM and ANQGSEA. This CDR3 reads CSVEGPAGNEQFF. The CDR3 DNA follows: TGCAGCGTTGAAGGGCCAGCAGGCAATGAGCAGTTCTTC.

This clonotype was picked up many times. The chain has TRBV5-5 and TRBJ2-3, with TRBD2 identical over 10 bases. Looked up from germline, CDR1 is SGHKS and CDR2 is YYEKEE (reference sequence). Trimming at V came to 5 bases and at J to 7 bases, leaving 10 bases not matched to a gene. The CDR3 spans 15 residues. CDR3 residues: CASRDGTSVRNTQYF. CDR3 DNA: TGTGCCAGCAGAGACGGGACTAGCGTTAGGAATACGCAGTATTTT. Supplemented by reference TRBV5-5 and TRBJ2-3, the full variable domain reads DAGVTQSPTHLIKTRGQQVTLRCSPISGHKSVSWYQQVLGQGPQFIFQYYEKEERGRGNFPDRFSARQFPNYSSELNVNALLLGDSALYLCASRDGTSVRNTQYFGPGTRLTVL.

This clonotype was seen at least ten times. V gene TRBV6-1 combines with J gene TRBJ2-3; unclear D gene. Germline loops: CDR1 MNHNS, CDR2 SASEGT. This CDR3 has 12 residues. Trimming took 6 bases from V and 6 from J, leaving 10 bases between them. CDR3 nucleotide sequence: TGTGCCAGCAGCTCTGGTGGGGATACGCAGTATTTT. This sequence encodes CASSSGGDTQYF.

This clonotype was seen a handful of times. The chain links TRBV11-3 to TRBJ2-1, with 15 bases fitting TRBD2. CDR1 and CDR2 (germline): SGHNT, YENEEA. Trimming removed 4 bases from V and 9 bases from J; junction bases left unmatched: 4. The CDR3 has 15 amino acids. This CDR3 is CASSSGLAGGPEQFF. CDR3 bases: TGTGCCAGCAGCTCCGGACTAGCGGGAGGGCCTGAGCAGTTCTTC.

In its sample, this clonotype was seen many times. This sequence joins TRBV7-8 and TRBJ2-5; 9 nucleotides line up with TRBD2. Germline trimming cut 5 bases from V and 5 bases from J; bases unmatched to any gene: 9. The length of the CDR3 is 15 residues. CDR1 and CDR2 from the germline V gene are SGHVS and FQNEAQ. The CDR3 region has the DNA TGTGCCAGCAGCGCCGTTAGCGGGAGTGGGGAGACCCAGTACTTC. It codes for CASSAVSGSGETQYF.

This clonotype was detected ten times or more. The V call is TRBV11-2, the J call TRBJ2-4; D is uncertain. This CDR3 region has 16 residues. CDR1 is SGHAT and CDR2 is FQNNGV in the germline V gene. Trimming cost V 6 bases and J 0 bases, with 15 bases left between them. DNA of the CDR3: TGTGCCAGCAGTTCTACAGCGTCACTAGCCAAAAACATTCAGTACTTC. This encodes CASSSTASLAKNIQYF. The variable domain in full, with the rest retrieved from reference TRBV11-2 and TRBJ2-4, is EAGVAQSPRYKIIEKRQSVAFWCNPISGHATLYWYQQILGQGPKLLIQFQNNGVVDDSQLPKDRFSAERLKGVDSTLKIQPAKLEDSAVYLCASSSTASLAKNIQYFGAGTRLSVL.

At least ten counts were recorded for this clonotype. The chain links TRBV10-3 to TRBJ1-6; TRBD1 is a possible D gene (6 bases). The length of the CDR3 is 14 residues. Germline CDR1 is ENHRY and CDR2 is SYGVKD. The germline V and J ends were trimmed by 2 bases and 10 bases, with 12 bases remaining between them. The CDR3 DNA reads as TGTGCCATCAGTGAGGAGACAGGTCCCTCACCCCTCCACTTT. It encodes CAISEETGPSPLHF.

In its sample, this clonotype was seen many times. The chain uses TRBV10-3 and TRBJ1-5, with a tentative D call TRBD1 (5 bases). V was cut by 3 bases and J by 5 bases, with 14 bases left in between. CDR3 size: 15 residues. The germline V gene encodes CDR1 ENHRY and CDR2 SYGVKD. The CDR3 sequence: CAISDREGYDQPQHF. CDR3 DNA sequence: TGTGCCATCAGTGACAGGGAAGGGTACGATCAGCCCCAGCATTTT.

The genes are TRBV13 and TRBJ1-1; TRBD1 might be the D (5 bases). Germline CDR1 PRHDT, CDR2 FYEKMQ (reference sequence). This CDR3 is 14 amino acids long. Trimming stripped 6 bases from V and 3 bases from J, with 14 bases between. The CDR3 DNA is TGTGCCAGCAGACCGACAGACGCATACACTGAAGCTTTCTTT. It is translated as CASRPTDAYTEAFF.

The rearrangement uses TRBV11-2 and TRBJ2-3, with D perhaps matching TRBD2 (6 bases). The CDR3 length is 18 residues. The germline gives CDR1 SGHAT, CDR2 FQNNGV. The V end lost 4 bases, the J end lost 2 bases, and 22 bases lay between the germline ends. The CDR3, as DNA: TGTGCCAGCAGCTGGGTTTTGTTAGCGGATGATCACACAGATACGCAGTATTTT. This sequence encodes CASSWVLLADDHTDTQYF.

This clonotype was counted many times. This sequence joins TRBV29-1 and TRBJ1-1; D gene ambiguous. This CDR3 contains 12 residues. V dropped 3 bases and J dropped 4 bases, with 9 bases sitting between them. Germline V gives CDR1 SQVTM, CDR2 ANQGSEA. CDR3 DNA: TGCAGCGTTGATGGAAGGGTCACTGAAGCTTTCTTT. The encoded protein is CSVDGRVTEAFF.

This clonotype was observed at least ten times. V and J are TRBV29-1 and TRBJ1-1, with D perhaps TRBD1 (5 bases). The CDR3 is 13 amino acids. The V gene's germline CDR1 is SQVTM and CDR2 ANQGSEA. The germline V and J ends were trimmed by 6 bases and 5 bases, with 16 bases remaining between them. CDR3 DNA: TGCAGCGTCCTGGGCCGGGGGAATACTGAAGCTTTCTTT. It is translated as CSVLGRGNTEAFF.

This clonotype has ten or more counts. The J gene is TRBJ2-1, the V gene TRBV14; the D call may be TRBD1 or TRBD2 (5 bases each). In germline, CDR1 is SGHDN, CDR2 FVKESK. This CDR3 has 17 amino acids. V was clipped by 4 bases and J by 5 bases, with 21 bases between them. CDR3 protein: CASSRTGTHAPNNEQFF. Written as DNA, the CDR3 is TGTGCCAGCAGCCGAACCGGGACCCACGCACCTAACAATGAGCAGTTCTTC.

Many counts were recorded for this clonotype. This rearrangement joins TRBV20-1 to TRBJ1-2; 10 positions match TRBD1. The CDR3 totals 15 residues. V lost 3 bases to trimming and J lost 2 bases; unmatched junction nucleotides: 6. Germline V gene sequence: CDR1 DFQATT, CDR2 SNEGSKA (reference sequence). In DNA form, the CDR3 reads TGCAGTGCTAGCGGGACAGGGGCTCTGAACTATGGCTACACCTTC. The encoded protein is CSASGTGALNYGYTF.

This clonotype has a count of ten or more. The chain is built from TRBV4-1 and TRBJ1-2; D possibly corresponds to TRBD1 (6 bases). V was cut by 1 base and J by 1 base, with 16 bases left in between. CDR3 length: 17 amino acids. Germline CDR1 and CDR2: MGHRA and YSYEKL. CDR3 amino acids: CASSQGPTGLINYGYTF. Here the CDR3 DNA reads TGCGCCAGCAGCCAAGGGCCGACAGGACTGATTAACTATGGCTACACCTTC.

This clonotype was recorded many times. The chain combines TRBV9 with TRBJ2-5; 11 bases are shared with TRBD2. Germline V lookup: CDR1 SGDLS, CDR2 YYNGEE. The CDR3 has 16 amino acids. The V segment lost 4 bases and the J segment 4 bases; nucleotides outside the gene matches: 9. The CDR3, as DNA: TGTGCCAGCAGCCCCTTAGCGGGGGGGCCCGGAGAGACCCAGTACTTC. Translated: CASSPLAGGPGETQYF.

This clonotype was counted ten times or more. The V call is TRBV20-1, the J call TRBJ2-3, with 8 nucleotides matching TRBD1. J gave up 2 bases and V 3 bases, and 4 bases lay outside the gene matches. Germline CDR1 DFQATT, CDR2 SNEGSKA (reference sequence). CDR3 size: 14 residues. The CDR3 bases are TGCAGTGCTAGGGGGACAGGAACCACAGATACGCAGTATTTT. Translated: CSARGTGTTDTQYF.